The 17 T cell receptor beta chains presented below share a single source sample, sequenced in a study of blood T cell repertoires in COVID-19. The protocol was immunoSEQ multiplex PCR, while the TCRdb copy is restricted to in-frame clones and leaves out a portion. The sample shows roughly 400,000 clones, around nine tenths of them seen only once. The sequenced sample was PBMCs or T cells enriched from blood (not recorded which). All receptors derive from a woman younger than 35 who had been exposed to COVID-19.

J is TRBJ2-1 and V is TRBV29-1; 10 positions agree with TRBD2. CDR1 is SQVTM, CDR2 ANQGSEA, per germline. J was trimmed by 7 bases and V by 6 bases; bases with no gene match: 9. The CDR3 consists of 14 residues. DNA for the CDR3: TGCAGCGTCGAAAGCGGGAGGGCCGGGAATGAGCAGTTCTTC. The encoded protein is CSVESGRAGNEQFF.

This chain connects TRBV19 to TRBJ2-7; perhaps TRBD2 as D (5 bases). This CDR3 comprises 15 residues. Germline CDR1 and CDR2: LNHDA and SQIVND (reference sequence). Trimming removed 1 base from V and 0 bases from J, with 10 bases in between. The DNA of the CDR3 is TGTGCCAGTAGTATAGGGACTTTTAGCTCCTACGAGCAGTACTTC. Residues: CASSIGTFSSYEQYF.

This chain uses TRBV28 with TRBJ2-7; 9 nucleotides agree with TRBD2. The J segment lost 6 bases and the V segment lost 2 bases, leaving 5 bases of the junction unmatched. Germline CDR1 and CDR2: MDHEN and SYDVKM. This CDR3 spans 14 amino acids. The CDR3 loop reads CASSLAGTSLEQYF. The CDR3 DNA reads as TGTGCCAGCAGTTTAGCCGGGACTAGCCTCGAGCAGTACTTC.

V is TRBV24-1 and J is TRBJ2-1; 8 bases fit TRBD2. The CDR3 is made up of 15 amino acids. The V gene end was trimmed by 3 bases and the J gene end by 8 bases; junction bases not matched to a gene: 8. Germline V gene sequence: CDR1 KGHDR, CDR2 SFDVKD. The CDR3 here is CATSDPGTSFDEQFF. CDR3 coding DNA: TGTGCCACCAGTGATCCCGGGACTAGTTTCGATGAGCAGTTCTTC.

The rearrangement joins TRBV5-1 to TRBJ2-5, with 9 bases aligning to TRBD1. The length of the CDR3 is 14 residues. V was clipped by 5 bases and J by 4 bases; unmatched bases: 6. The germline gives CDR1 SGHRS, CDR2 YFSETQ. For the CDR3, the DNA is TGCGCCAGCAGTCCCGGGACAGGGATAGAGACCCAGTACTTC. Residues: CASSPGTGIETQYF.

V is TRBV20-1 and J is TRBJ1-2, with 8 bases matching TRBD1. This CDR3 has 11 residues. With V trimmed by 6 bases and J by 8 bases, 5 bases remained unmatched. From germline, CDR1 is DFQATT and CDR2 SNEGSKA (reference sequence). The CDR3 bases are TGCAGTGCAGACAGGGGACGCGGCTACACCTTC. Translating gives CSADRGRGYTF.

This clone appeared a single time. The gene calls are TRBV19 and TRBJ2-2; possibly TRBD1 for D (6 bases). Germline CDR1 is LNHDA and CDR2 is SQIVND (reference sequence). The CDR3 loop spans 14 amino acids. V lost 7 bases, J lost 4 bases, and 13 bases lay in between. The chain's CDR3 is CASTDRRGTGELFF. CDR3 sequence (DNA): TGTGCCAGTACCGACAGGCGTGGCACCGGGGAGCTGTTTTTT. Complete variable domain (other parts from reference TRBV19 and TRBJ2-2): DGGITQSPKYLFRKEGQNVTLSCEQNLNHDAMYWYRQDPGQGLRLIYYSQIVNDFQKGDIAEGYSVSREKKESFPLTVTSAQKNPTAFYLCASTDRRGTGELFFGEGSRLTVL.

The J gene is TRBJ1-1, the V gene TRBV11-2; D is possibly TRBD1 (6 bases). Trimming removed 5 bases at V and 2 bases at J, with 9 bases between. Per germline, CDR1 SGHAT and CDR2 FQNNGV. The CDR3 totals 13 residues. CDR3 DNA sequence: TGTGCCAGCAGCCTCGGGACAAACACTGAAGCTTTCTTT. Translating it yields CASSLGTNTEAFF.

The chain is built from TRBV6-5 and TRBJ2-1, with D maybe TRBD2 (5 bases). V was shortened by 5 bases and J by 1 base, with 12 bases between the two germline ends. CDR1 MNHEY and CDR2 SVGAGI come from the germline V gene. The CDR3 loop spans 15 amino acids. The CDR3 protein is CASSPSGTSYNEQFF. CDR3 sequence (DNA): TGTGCCAGCAGTCCAAGCGGTACGTCCTACAATGAGCAGTTCTTC.

The chain employs TRBV5-1 and TRBJ2-1; maybe TRBD2 (6 bases). The germline V gene has CDR1 SGHRS and CDR2 YFSETQ. Deletions cut 0 bases from V and 10 bases from J, with 8 bases between. The CDR3 length is 12 residues. As DNA, the CDR3 is TGCGCCAGCAGCTTGGTTGCGGGGGAGCAGTTCTTC. Amino acid sequence: CASSLVAGEQFF.

The chain joins TRBV4-2 to TRBJ2-7, with 7 bases that match TRBD1. This CDR3 has 16 residues. V lost 4 bases and J lost 3; bases outside the gene matches: 12. Germline V lookup: CDR1 LGHNA, CDR2 YNFKEQ. For the CDR3, the DNA is TGTGCCAGCAGCCGACACTTGACAGGGAGCGGCTACGAGCAGTACTTC. It encodes CASSRHLTGSGYEQYF.

This sequence joins TRBV7-8 and TRBJ2-7; tentative D call: TRBD1 (6 bases). There are 14 residues in the CDR3. The germline gives CDR1 SGHVS, CDR2 FQNEAQ. Between the trimmed V and J ends, which lost 1 base and 2 bases, there was a span of 9 bases. CDR3 bases: TGTGCCAGCAGCTTAGAGGCAGGGGCCTACGAGCAGTACTTC. This codes for CASSLEAGAYEQYF.

CDR3 sequence reads: CAISERSAGEQYF. The CDR3 DNA is TGTGCCATCAGTGAGAGAAGTGCCGGGGAGCAGTACTTC. The rearrangement links TRBV10-3 to TRBJ2-7; no clear D gene. The CDR3 is 13 residues long. Looked up from germline, CDR1 is ENHRY and CDR2 is SYGVKD. V was cut by 2 bases and J by 7 bases, with 12 bases left in between.

This clone has just one count. CDR3 nucleotide sequence: TGTGCCAGTAGTATTCGGACAGGGGATTCCTCTGGAAACACCATATATTTT. Its translation is CASSIRTGDSSGNTIYF. This chain joins TRBV19 and TRBJ1-3, with 9 bases matching TRBD1. The length of the CDR3 is 17 residues. J was trimmed by 0 bases and V by 3 bases; bases with no gene match: 6. Germline V gene sequence: CDR1 LNHDA, CDR2 SQIVND (reference sequence).

The chain links TRBV19 to TRBJ1-2, with 9 bases identical to TRBD1. Germline V gene sequence: CDR1 LNHDA, CDR2 SQIVND (reference sequence). The CDR3 spans 16 residues. The J segment lost 3 bases and the V segment lost 7 bases, leaving 12 bases of the junction unmatched. CDR3 sequence reads: CASTTQGTGRYYGYTF. CDR3 sequence (DNA): TGTGCCAGTACAACGCAGGGGACAGGGAGGTACTATGGCTACACCTTC.

The rearrangement joins TRBV7-2 to TRBJ1-1, with 9 bases that match TRBD1. The CDR3 contains 14 residues. Trimming at V came to 5 bases and at J to 3 bases, leaving 4 bases not matched to a gene. CDR1 and CDR2 (germline): SGHTA, FQGNSA. The CDR3 reads CASSAGQGHTEAFF. The DNA for the CDR3 is TGTGCCAGCAGCGCGGGACAGGGCCACACTGAAGCTTTCTTT. The complete variable domain, with remaining parts taken from reference TRBV7-2 and TRBJ1-1, reads GAGVSQSPSNKVTEKGKDVELRCDPISGHTALYWYRQSLGQGLEFLIYFQGNSAPDKSGLPSDRFSAERTGGSVSTLTIQRTQQEDSAVYLCASSAGQGHTEAFFGQGTRLTVV.

A note on this clone: The sample holds other DNA sequences that translate to the same CDR3. This chain joins TRBV19 and TRBJ1-2, with 7 bases matching TRBD1. CDR3 length: 14 residues. The V gene end was trimmed by 6 bases and the J gene end by 1 base; junction bases not matched to a gene: 5. The germline CDR1 and CDR2 sequences are LNHDA and SQIVND (reference sequence). The CDR3 region is CASSLGQINYGYTF. In nucleotides, the CDR3 is TGTGCCAGTAGCCTGGGACAGATTAACTATGGCTACACCTTC.